This T cell receptor (beta chain) comes out of a study of cytomegalovirus exposure and HLA in healthy donors (dated by TCRdb to about 2017). Broadly, across the study: An earlier analysis of approximately 640 of the donors reported 250 to 350 Gb of sequence data and some 100 million unique TCR beta sequences from 190 million or so T cells. An early release that covered around 590 HLA-typed donors contained approximately 320 gigabases of sequencing data and tens of millions of unique TCR sequences. Of the roughly 430 genotyped donors, around 81% fell in the genetic ancestry cluster associated with self-reported Caucasian donors. The study aimed to test whether cataloging public T cell receptors could reveal signatures of past pathogen exposure. The T cell repertoires of 666 subjects were profiled by immunosequencing and related to cytomegalovirus serostatus. Along with the roughly 700-subject first cohort, a separate validation cohort of over a hundred different subjects was used. The study combined high-throughput TCR immunosequencing, statistical association of individual TCRs with disease status, and machine learning to predict cytomegalovirus infection status. A later analysis re-analyzed previously published TCR beta repertoires from 600 to 850 donors and added high-resolution HLA genotyping to study TCR occurrence patterns. In the later analysis, no new phenotypic data were used to find candidate immune exposures; instead, reliance was placed on TCR beta sequences and their occurrence across donors. In an earlier analysis of roughly 580 of the donors, high-throughput TCR beta sequencing was used to judge whether each TCR beta V gene segment behaved as functional or pseudogenic. Alongside the repertoire data, information on donor age, sex, ethnicity and CMV serostatus was compiled. A later genetic analysis took genome-wide SNP genotypes for about 55% of the roughly 700 donors and used that subset as a discovery cohort. Every repertoire in the discovery cohort had been generated on one and the same sequencing platform. HLA typing included class I and class II loci at four-digit resolution. The number of typed donors differed by locus: about 620-640 for A, B, C, DRB1 and DQB1; approximately 540 for DQA1; 600 to 610 for DPA1; and some 470 for DPB1. A few DR-DQ haplotypes were handled as single units for association and clustering because linkage in the cohort was strong. Among roughly 400 genotyped donors of the cohort, an average of about 220,000 unique TCR beta nucleotide sequences was sequenced per donor, of which roughly 18% were non-productive.

The investigation overall reported the following: According to a later analysis, TCR association rates differed among HLA loci, with DRB1 alleles showing the most associated TCRs and HLA-C alleles showing the fewest. Because counts were too low, more than 15 rarely observed V segments, including chromosome 9 orphons, were left out of the earlier analysis of approximately 580 of the donors. This cohort had only TCR beta chains sequenced, and the lack of alpha or paired-chain data limited which features could be detected. Most TCR sequences were seen in very few donors, while some public TCRs were found in many individuals. Correlated functional status among segregating V segments might be attributable to linkage disequilibrium, but an unknown experimental factor could not be ruled out. Three of the identified cytomegalovirus-associated TCR beta chains were confirmed in vitro to be specific for cytomegalovirus antigens. A further reported finding was that TCR beta sequences accurately predicted the HLA-A and HLA-B alleles for most subjects in the first cohort. A later analysis reported that several top co-occurrence clusters appeared linked to parvovirus B19, influenza, CMV and Epstein-Barr virus. The study listed 164 TCR beta chains as associated with cytomegalovirus. Cytomegalovirus status was reported to be diagnosed by the classifier with high specificity and sensitivity in both the original and validation cohorts. In a later genetic analysis, fewer N-insertions in productive TCRs were reported among donors in an Asian-associated ancestry cluster than the 666-donor mean. In a later analysis, most CMV-associated TCR beta chains were found to appear HLA-restricted, with HLA associations seemingly driven largely by CMV exposure. In a later analysis, HLA-associated TCR beta chains were found to be more clonally expanded and to have lower generation probabilities than equally common non-associated chains. In a later genetic analysis, a missense DCLRE1C variant was associated with V-gene and J-gene trimming of TCR beta chains, and the association was replicated in an independent cohort. In a later analysis, some 18,000 TCR beta sequences were associated with specific HLA alleles at a false discovery rate of 0.05. It was suggested by the authors that the approach could potentially be generalized to other disease states and immunological phenotypes. Assigning TCR associations to individual alleles was difficult when HLA alleles, especially DR and DQ, strongly co-occurred. The presence/absence analyses assumed that sequencing depth was roughly uniform across donors, and that assumption may not be true. Because some donors lacked HLA typing at each locus, the association tests relied only on the typed subset. The sequencing pipeline was judged likely to have produced a cluster of highly shared sequence variants as a technical artifact. In an earlier analysis of some 640 of the donors, most TCR beta V segments were observed in productive rearrangements about 87% or about 30% of the time, broadly matching IMGT annotations. For the cohort, immune exposure information was limited to CMV serostatus.

Concerning this clone: Its specific antigen is unknown. No quality values exist for individual bases; no much larger clone is one base distant.

Library prep was done by the immunoSEQ multiplex PCR assay. For the multiplex PCR, a mixture combining 60 forward primers for TCR Vbeta segments and 13 reverse primers for TCR Jbeta segments was used. The CDR3 region of rearranged TCR beta genes was amplified from genomic DNA with a multiplex PCR assay. On the Illumina HiSeq System, the amplified TCR beta libraries were sequenced as 87-base-pair reads. In the authors' own workflow: A later analysis counted approximately 84 million unique TCR beta chains across the 700 or so repertoires, and some 12 million of these chains were shared by at least two donors. A nearest-neighbor algorithm error-corrected the raw reads and collapsed the reads into unique sequences, merging closely related sequences to remove PCR and sequencing errors. To assign V, D and J gene segments, CDR3 sequences were aligned to IMGT reference sequences. For a sequence to be retained, at least a six-nucleotide match to both a V gene segment and a J gene segment was required. A rearrangement was called productive if the CDR3 had no stop codons and remained in frame with V and J, and every other rearrangement was called non-productive. Following IMGT convention, CDR3 was defined as the stretch from the second conserved V-encoded cysteine to the conserved J-encoded phenylalanine. In an earlier analysis of 550 to 650 of the donors, sequences lacking an unambiguous match to a single V gene segment were excluded. An earlier analysis of 587 of the donors classified V segments as functional when productive rearrangements were above 56.7% and as segregating when the standard deviation between donors was above 5%. A statistical classification framework was built for diagnosing cytomegalovirus status from the catalog of TCR beta chain sequences. A later analysis assigned V and J genes by comparing TCR nucleotide sequences with IMGT/GENE-DB human TR gene sequences. The TCRdist pipeline was used in a later analysis to assign CDR3 sequences and most-parsimonious VDJ recombination scenarios. In a later analysis, every TCR beta chain was defined by the combination of its CDR3 amino acid sequence and its V-gene family, and reads without a unique V-gene family were dropped. A later analysis removed several hundred highly shared, low-generation-probability nucleotide sequences to deal with suspected cross-contamination and a sequencing artifact. In a later analysis, a clonal expansion index for each public chain was calculated from normalized within-repertoire ranks of inferred template counts. A later analysis computed generation probabilities with a VDJ recombination model fitted to out-of-frame rearrangements, and checked the results against IGoR. In a later analysis, hypergeometric tests were used to score TCR-TCR, TCR-HLA and TCR-CMV co-occurrence, with a repertoire-size bias correction applied to TCR pairs. A later analysis estimated false discovery rates by permuting HLA or CMV assignments 20 times. In a later analysis, co-occurring TCRs were grouped with DBSCAN, and TCRdist sequence similarity was added when clustering was performed within HLA-allele-positive subsets. Co-occurrence clustering excluded repertoires with fewer than 30,000 or more than 120,000 public chains, plus five with anomalous nucleotide sharing. Here the immuneACCESS table is served through TCRdb, limited to in-frame sequences with V and J called. Missing clones are a known gap in these copies; in checked studies unresolved V genes cover under half, and the rest lacks a known reason. V and J calls and clone size are copied from that table; D and trimming were computed from the DNA. Here the sample has about 110,000 clones; around three quarters occur a single time. The ten largest clones take up roughly 3.9% of the sample.

The cohort comprised 710 or so healthy bone marrow donors. At the time of sampling, every cohort member was nominally healthy, though immune exposures that went unrecorded were likely present. The donor tested CMV seronegative, placing the donor among the 350 to 400 seronegative members of the cohort. Each donor provided a peripheral blood sample, and peripheral blood mononuclear cells were used for TCR beta sequencing. Genomic DNA extraction from the blood cell samples was performed with the Qiagen DNeasy Blood Extraction Kit. This TCR came from a male donor in good health and CMV-seronegative. The source material was PBMCs.

The DNA sequence is as follows: TGTGCCAGCAACGGGTCGCCGCTCCATGAAGCTTTCTTT. Translated, it reads CASNGSPLHEAFF. The chain was built from TRBV28 and TRBJ1-1; confidence is insufficient to name the D gene. The CDR3, from cysteine to phenylalanine, totals 13 residues. The sequence is cut down to CDR3 DNA, 39 bases in frame from base 1. The V and J ends are trimmed by 7 bases and 7 bases, leaving 16 bases between them. CDR1 and CDR2 (MDHEN, SYDVKM) derive from the germline V gene.